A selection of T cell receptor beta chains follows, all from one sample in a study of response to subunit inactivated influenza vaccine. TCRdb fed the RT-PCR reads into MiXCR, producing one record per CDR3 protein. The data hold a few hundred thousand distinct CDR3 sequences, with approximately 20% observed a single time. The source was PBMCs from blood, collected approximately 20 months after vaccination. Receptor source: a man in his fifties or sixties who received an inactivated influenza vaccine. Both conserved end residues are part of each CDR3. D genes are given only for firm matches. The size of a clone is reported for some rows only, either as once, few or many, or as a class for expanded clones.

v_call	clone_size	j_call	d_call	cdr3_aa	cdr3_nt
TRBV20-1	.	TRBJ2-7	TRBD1	CSASTGGQYEQYF	TGCAGTGCCTCGACAGGGGGACAGTACGAGCAGTACTTC
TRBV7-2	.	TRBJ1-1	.	CASSLGAVGSLWALF	TGTGCCAGCAGCTTAGGGGCAGTGGGGAGTCTGTGGGCTTTATTT
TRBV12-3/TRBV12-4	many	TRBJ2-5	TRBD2	CASRRGDLQETQYF	TGTGCCAGTCGTCGGGGGGACCTCCAAGAGACCCAGTACTTC
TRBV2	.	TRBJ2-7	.	CASSEAGWAGRSYEQYF	TGTGCCAGCAGTGAAGCAGGGTGGGCGGGTCGGTCCTACGAGCAGTACTTC
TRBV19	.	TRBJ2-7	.	CASSIGGIRGIPLEQYF	TGTGCCAGTAGTATAGGAGGGATCAGGGGCATCCCTCTCGAGCAGTACTTC
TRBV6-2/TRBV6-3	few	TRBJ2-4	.	CASSIAAKNIQYF	TGTGCCAGCAGCATAGCAGCCAAAAACATTCAGTACTTC
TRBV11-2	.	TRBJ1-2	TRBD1	CASSSKPRTGRSNYGYTF	TGTGCCAGCAGCTCAAAGCCCCGGACAGGTCGATCCAACTATGGCTACACCTTC
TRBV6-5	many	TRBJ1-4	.	CASSYDGRYEKLFF	TGTGCCAGCAGTTACGACGGGAGATATGAAAAACTGTTTTTT
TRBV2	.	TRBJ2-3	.	CASSEGGGSADTQYF	TGTGCCAGCAGTGAAGGTGGTGGGAGCGCAGATACGCAGTATTTT
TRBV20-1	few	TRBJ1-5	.	CSATTANNQPQHF	TGCAGTGCCACGACAGCTAATAATCAGCCCCAGCATTTT
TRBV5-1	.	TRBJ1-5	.	CASSLGPVGGNQPQHF	TGCGCCAGCAGCCTAGGTCCCGTTGGTGGCAATCAGCCCCAGCATTTT
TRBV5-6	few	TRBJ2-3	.	CASSLDLMVGSDTQYF	TGTGCCAGCAGCTTGGATCTCATGGTAGGGTCAGATACGCAGTATTTT
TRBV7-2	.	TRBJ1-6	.	CASSSVPGRYNSPLHF	TGTGCCAGCAGCTCAGTGCCCGGGAGATATAATTCACCCCTCCACTTT
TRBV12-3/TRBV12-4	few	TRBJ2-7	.	CASSSPGYEQYF	TGTGCCAGCAGTAGCCCCGGCTACGAGCAGTACTTC
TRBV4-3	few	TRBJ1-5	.	CASSQVPGSRAPLHF	TGCGCCAGCAGCCAAGTTCCGGGATCGCGGGCCCCCTTGCATTTT
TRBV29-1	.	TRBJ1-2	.	CSVETGIYGYTF	TGCAGCGTTGAAACAGGGATCTATGGCTACACCTTC
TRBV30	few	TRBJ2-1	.	CAWSPDLEINEQFF	TGTGCCTGGAGTCCGGACCTTGAAATCAATGAGCAGTTCTTC
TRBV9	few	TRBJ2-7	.	CASSASSGGFSYEQYF	TGTGCCAGCAGCGCATCTTCTGGGGGTTTCTCCTACGAGCAGTACTTC
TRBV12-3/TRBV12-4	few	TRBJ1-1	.	CASRPDASEAFF	TGTGCCAGCAGACCGGACGCCAGTGAAGCTTTCTTT